These 20 T cell receptor beta chains share one sample of origin, sequenced in a study of control samples from healthy donors and cancer patients. Data came from immunoSEQ multiplex PCR; TCRdb stores just in-frame clones and leaves some out. The sample yields some 120,000 clones, 80% to 90% seen once. The sample comprised PBMCs. Receptor source: a woman aged 45-65 years with colorectal cancer.

The J gene is TRBJ2-6, the V gene TRBV21-1. TRBV21-1 is listed as a pseudogene. This CDR3 region has 19 residues. The CDR3 DNA reads TGTGCCAGCAGCCCACGGGGCCCCTTCTTACTCTCTGGGGCCAACGTCCTGACTTTC. Translated, it gives CASSPRGPFLLSGANVLTF.

The chain carries TRBV29-1 and TRBJ2-7; 10 bases fit TRBD2. Germline V gene lookup returns CDR1 SQVTM and CDR2 ANQGSEA. The CDR3 spans 12 residues. The ends lost 5 bases at V and 3 bases at J; junction bases unmatched: 1. CDR3 in amino acids: CSVPSGGYEQYF. In DNA, the CDR3 is TGCAGCGTTCCTAGCGGGGGCTACGAGCAGTACTTC.

The V call is TRBV20-1, the J call TRBJ1-1; no clear D. The V gene's germline CDR1 is DFQATT and CDR2 SNEGSKA (reference sequence). The length of the CDR3 is 11 residues. Between the trimmed V and J ends, which lost 2 bases and 1 base, there was a span of 2 bases. The CDR3 loop is CSARQNTEAFF. CDR3 nucleotides: TGCAGTGCTAGACAGAACACTGAAGCTTTCTTT.

CDR3 protein: CANRPLEGMRDEKLFF. CDR3 sequence (DNA): TGCGCCAACCGCCCGCTCGAGGGAATGCGCGATGAAAAACTGTTTTTT. The rearrangement links TRBV10-2 to TRBJ1-4; unclear D gene. Looked up from germline, CDR1 is WSHSY and CDR2 is SAAADI. V gave up 10 bases and J gave up 6 bases, with 24 bases separating them. CDR3 length: 16 amino acids.

The chain uses TRBV25-1 and TRBJ1-2; D gene ambiguous. Trimming stripped 3 bases from V and 3 bases from J, with 11 bases between. This CDR3 is 14 amino acids long. Germline CDR1 reads MGHDK; CDR2 reads SYGVNS. The DNA for the CDR3 is TGTGCCAGCAGTGAGGTAGGAGGGTACTATGGCTACACCTTC. This sequence encodes CASSEVGGYYGYTF.

The CDR3 region has the DNA TGCGCCAGCAGCAGATCTAGCGGGGACCAAGAGACCCAGTACTTC. Protein product: CASSRSSGDQETQYF. This chain links TRBV5-1 with TRBJ2-5; 9 nucleotides agree with TRBD2. With V trimmed by 4 bases and J by 0 bases, 4 bases remained unmatched. The CDR3 is 15 residues long. Per the germline V gene, CDR1 is SGHRS and CDR2 is YFSETQ.

In regard to this clone: The same CDR3 can be traced to other DNA sequences in this sample. This chain connects TRBV6-5 to TRBJ2-3; 9 bases agree with TRBD2. CDR3 length: 14 residues. J lost 0 bases, V lost 6 bases, and 1 base had no gene match. CDR1 is MNHEY and CDR2 is SVGAGI in the germline V gene. The CDR3 loop is CASRSGGSTDTQYF. CDR3 coding DNA: TGTGCCAGCAGAAGCGGGGGGAGCACAGATACGCAGTATTTT.

The chain combines TRBV28 with TRBJ2-7; the D gene is possibly TRBD1 (5 bases). V lost 0 bases and J 1 base, leaving 7 bases between the germline ends. The germline V gene encodes CDR1 MDHEN and CDR2 SYDVKM. The CDR3 spans 14 residues. The CDR3 protein is CASSLWGQSYEQYF. The DNA of the CDR3 is TGTGCCAGCAGTTTATGGGGGCAGTCCTACGAGCAGTACTTC.

This chain connects TRBV25-1 to TRBJ1-2; D remains ambiguous. V shed 6 bases and J shed 8 bases, with 16 bases lying between them. Germline lookup yields CDR1 MGHDK and CDR2 SYGVNS. CDR3 length: 13 residues. The CDR3 region has the DNA TGTGCCAGCAGCCCTTTACGGGGTTGGGGCTACACCTTC. Amino acids: CASSPLRGWGYTF.

The chain couples TRBV5-1 to TRBJ1-5, with unresolved D. This CDR3 region has 14 residues. The germline gives CDR1 SGHRS, CDR2 YFSETQ. The ends were cut back, 4 bases at V and 6 bases at J, with 14 bases in the middle. In nucleotides, the CDR3 is TGCGCCAGCAGCGAGGGTACAGAGTTTCAGCCCCAGCATTTT. Its translation is CASSEGTEFQPQHF.

The chain carries TRBV19 and TRBJ1-1; D remains unclear. Looked up from germline, CDR1 is LNHDA and CDR2 is SQIVND (reference sequence). There are 13 residues in the CDR3. V was clipped by 5 bases and J by 0 bases, with 7 bases between them. This CDR3 is CASSGAMNTEAFF. The DNA for the CDR3 is TGTGCCAGTAGTGGCGCAATGAACACTGAAGCTTTCTTT.

This clone is a singleton in its sample. The chain recombines TRBV7-8 with TRBJ2-7; no clear D gene. Between the trimmed V and J ends, which lost 1 base and 5 bases, there was a span of 12 bases. Looked up from germline, CDR1 is SGHVS and CDR2 is FQNEAQ. This CDR3 contains 14 residues. CDR3: CASSLVMKTDEQYF. In nucleotides, the CDR3 is TGTGCCAGCAGCTTAGTGATGAAAACGGACGAGCAGTACTTC.

The chain is built from TRBV24-1 and TRBJ2-2; tentative D call: TRBD2 (5 bases). The V gene lost 5 bases and the J gene lost 1 base, with 10 bases spanning the gap. The CDR3 is made up of 15 amino acids. Germline loops: CDR1 KGHDR, CDR2 SFDVKD. Here the CDR3 reads CATSGRRGNTGELFF. The CDR3 nucleotides are TGTGCCACCAGTGGGCGTCGGGGGAACACCGGGGAGCTGTTTTTT.

The CDR3 DNA sequence: TGTGCCACCAGCTCAGGATGGAGTAGAGCTTTCTTT. As protein: CATSSGWSRAFF. This rearrangement joins TRBV15 to TRBJ1-1; D unresolved. The V end was cut by 5 bases, the J end by 10 bases, with 14 bases between. The CDR3 sequence is 12 residues long. Germline V CDR1 and CDR2: LNHNV, YYDKDF (reference sequence).

The V gene is TRBV29-1, the J gene TRBJ1-1; no definite D call. V lost 5 bases, J lost 4 bases, and 5 bases lay in between. CDR1 and CDR2 (germline): SQVTM, ANQGSEA. This CDR3 contains 10 residues. CDR3 DNA: TGCAGCGTTATAGTCACTGAAGCTTTCTTT. This gives the protein CSVIVTEAFF.

The V call is TRBV4-1, the J call TRBJ2-5, with 8 bases aligning to TRBD1. The CDR3 totals 16 residues. J was trimmed by 4 bases and V by 1 base; bases with no gene match: 8. Germline CDR1 reads MGHRA; CDR2 reads YSYEKL. The CDR3 DNA is TGCGCCAGCAGCCAAGGGGCAGGGGGCTTGACAGAGACCCAGTACTTC. Protein: CASSQGAGGLTETQYF.

This chain links TRBV14 with TRBJ2-5; perhaps TRBD2 as D (7 bases). V was trimmed by 1 base and J by 0 bases, leaving 15 bases between them. The V gene's germline CDR1 is SGHDN and CDR2 FVKESK. This CDR3 is 17 amino acids long. The CDR3 DNA follows: TGTGCCAGCAGCCAAGTTTCGCGGGGGCTGTACCAAGAGACCCAGTACTTC. Translation gives CASSQVSRGLYQETQYF.

V and J are TRBV18 and TRBJ1-1; 7 nucleotides agree with TRBD1. Germline V gene sequence: CDR1 KGHSH, CDR2 LQKENI. Trimming at V came to 5 bases and at J to 4 bases, leaving 10 bases not matched to a gene. The CDR3 is made up of 15 amino acids. The CDR3 reads CASSKTTGEGTEAFF. The CDR3 nucleotides are TGTGCCAGCTCAAAAACTACAGGGGAGGGCACTGAAGCTTTCTTT. Full variable domain (rest looked up from reference TRBV18 and TRBJ1-1): NAGVMQNPRHLVRRRGQEARLRCSPMKGHSHVYWYRQLPEEGLKFMVYLQKENIIDESGMPKERFSAEFPKEGPSILRIQQVVRGDSAAYFCASSKTTGEGTEAFFGQGTRLTVV.

V gene TRBV3-1 (or the pseudogene TRBV3-2) combines with J gene TRBJ1-5, with 9 bases lining up with TRBD1. V lost 4 bases to trimming and J lost 9 bases; unmatched junction nucleotides: 7. The CDR3 sequence is 14 residues long. Germline V CDR1 and CDR2: LGHDT, YNNKEL (reference sequence). This CDR3 is CASSPRQGGMPQHF. As DNA, the CDR3 is TGTGCCAGCAGCCCCCGACAGGGGGGTATGCCCCAGCATTTT.

The chain employs TRBV30 and TRBJ1-4; D may be TRBD1 (5 bases). This CDR3 is 14 amino acids long. The germline V gene has CDR1 GTSNPN and CDR2 SVGIG (reference sequence). The V gene lost 4 bases and the J gene lost 5 bases, with 14 bases spanning the gap. Written as DNA, the CDR3 is TGTGCCTGGAATCGGGACTTATCGAATGAAAAACTGTTTTTT. Translation gives CAWNRDLSNEKLFF.